This TCR beta chain emerged from a study of blood T cells in healthy people across ages. For the study at large: About one barcoded beta molecule per two T cells was the capture yield of template switching.

Per-sample yields of isolated PBMCs were at least 7 million. Study-level findings and limits: Researchers report that TCR beta diversity correlated strongly with naive T cell percentage.

Next came a second PCR, run for about 7 to 12 cycles, which used a sample-barcoded 5' primer along with a J-beta primer mix. Each cDNA molecule received a tag from a template-switch adaptor that had 12 random nucleotides. TCRdb independently ran MiXCR on the 5' RACE reads; one entry per CDR3 protein. The repertoire includes roughly 900,000 distinct CDR3 sequences, roughly 43% of them detected once, and around an eighth sits in the top ten. The CDR3 is 15 amino acids. CDR1 is SGHVS, CDR2 FQNEAQ, per germline. Trimming at V came to 1 base and at J to 5 bases, leaving 7 bases not matched to a gene. A word on this clonotype: Antigen unknown.

The rearrangement uses TRBV7-8 and TRBJ2-7, with 8 bases fitting TRBD1. Sequences were obtained from blood. The clonotype comes from a young man in good health. The CDR3 protein is CASSLGTGTGDEQYF. In DNA form, the CDR3 reads TGTGCCAGCAGCTTAGGGACAGGGACCGGCGACGAGCAGTACTTC.